The subject of this entry is one T cell receptor beta chain. This entry comes from a study of shared clonotypes between healthy human individuals. Study background: The donors, a couple of women and three men, were aged 18 to 49.

About 30,000 T cell genomes, or approximately 300 ng DNA, went into replicate PCRs of unsorted PBMC. Assay: immunoSEQ multiplex PCR; the TCRdb copy retains only in-frame clones and omits some. The repertoire holds about 490,000 clones, with approximately 82% as singletons. The length of the CDR3 is 14 residues. The junction had 4 bases not matched to a gene; V was cut back by 2 bases and J by 4 bases. Germline-derived CDR1 and CDR2 are SEHNR and FQNEAQ (reference sequence). Sequencing used PBMCs. The receptor was isolated from a woman aged 40 to 50 in good health. Some clones in this sample may be carry-over from other donors' samples. The chain combines TRBV7-9 with TRBJ1-1; TRBD1 aligns across 7 bases. CDR3 nucleotides: TGTGCCAGCAGCTTATTCCCAGGGGGCACTGAAGCTTTCTTT. The encoded protein is CASSLFPGGTEAFF.